This TCR beta chain comes out of a study of early T cells in non-severe SARS-CoV-2 infection. The CDR3 is 16 residues long. Trimming removed 2 bases from V and 2 bases from J, with 15 bases in between. Germline CDR1 is LGHDT and CDR2 is YNNKEL (reference sequence). TCRdb itself ran the 5' RACE reads through MiXCR, one entry per CDR3 protein. The table includes 43,000 or so distinct CDR3 sequences, under 7.5% detected once. The receptor was derived from an adult who was a healthcare worker with PCR-confirmed SARS-CoV-2 infection or an uninfected control (not recorded which). Sequences were obtained from whole blood. The chain joins TRBV3-1 to TRBJ1-2; weak D call: TRBD1 (6 bases). CDR3 loop: CASSQKKGGVNYGYTF. CDR3 coding DNA: TGTGCCAGCAGCCAAAAAAAGGGGGGAGTCAACTATGGCTACACCTTC.